This T cell receptor (beta chain) was documented in a study of cytomegalovirus exposure and HLA in healthy donors. The PCR employed 60 Vbeta primers together with 13 Jbeta primers. Profiling relied on immunoSEQ multiplex PCR, and the TCRdb table lists in-frame clones only, not all of them. The sample holds some 110,000 clones, 74% seen once. The receptor was derived from a woman aged 45-60 years in good health and CMV-seropositive. Source material: PBMCs.

CDR3 nucleotides: TGTGCCAGCAGTTACATGACGGCGGGAAAAGAAAAACTGTTTTTT. This codes for CASSYMTAGKEKLFF. The chain links TRBV6-5 to TRBJ1-4, with no clear D. The CDR3 has 15 residues. V gave up 2 bases and J gave up 8 bases, with 15 bases separating them. Germline assignment: CDR1 MNHEY and CDR2 SVGAGI.